This entry features one T cell receptor beta chain sequence. It lacks a known antigen. Per-base quality was not reported, and no clone a single base away is much larger than it. The data were produced on an Illumina HiSeq 1500. The public reads were reprocessed in TCRdb via fastp at Q25 and MiXCR, keeping in-frame beta chains. One record per CDR3 amino acid sequence lists the most common genes and DNA. The sample includes hundreds of thousands of distinct CDR3 sequences, with 40% to 50% observed a single time. The ten top clones hold just under 45% of the sample. This record comes from a study of T cell repertoires in cytomegalovirus infection (dated by TCRdb to the late 2010s). Context from the whole study: Alongside well-studied HLA-B-restricted epitopes, the peptide stimulations were aimed at recently identified HLA-C-restricted CMV epitopes, whose presentation resists viral immunomodulation. Donor HLA type was relevant to the analysis, because carriage of CMV infection together with the matching HLA type was indicated by public TCR beta signatures. Study-wide findings and limitations: The ex vivo response was dominated by HLA-C-restricted CMV-specific TCR beta clonotypes, which also provided the single most frequent clonotype in two of eight donors. In both this cohort and an independent cohort of 350 or so donors, the cumulative frequency of public TCR beta family members distinguished carriers of CMV infection plus the relevant HLA type.

This specimen's treatment or condition label, interpreted: in vitro stimulation with specific CMV peptide epitopes to enrich CMV-specific T cells. The sequence derives from a human donor in good health (CMV status not recorded). Some clones in this sample may be carry-over from other donors' samples. The specimen comprised cultured PBMCs, sampled from culture after CMV antigen stimulation.

The base sequence is TGCGCCAGCAGCTTGGGGGTTGATAGCGGTTTAGATACGCAGTATTTT. This gives the protein CASSLGVDSGLDTQYF. The chain is encoded by TRBV5-1 joined to TRBJ2-3; a tentative D call is TRBD2 (6 bases match). V drops 0 bases and J drops 5 bases, leaving 16 bases in between. Sequences SGHRS (CDR1) and YFSETQ (CDR2) are obtained from the germline V gene. The CDR3 holds 16 amino acids from the cysteine to the phenylalanine. Only the CDR3 part of the read is kept: 48 bases, read in frame from the first base.